This TCR beta chain was observed in a study of blood T cell repertoires in COVID-19. The wider study: T cells, B-cell-depleted T cells, or PBMCs provided the cDNA or gDNA that served as material.

The authors' processing: Nucleated cell counts were estimated from reference gene primer amplification. Libraries were prepared by immunoSEQ multiplex PCR; TCRdb keeps only in-frame clonotypes and omits some of them. From that table come the V and J calls and clone size; the DNA was used to work out D and trimming. The sample contains about 120,000 clones, roughly 90% of which appear only once. This CDR3 is 15 amino acids long. Germline values: CDR1 PRHDT, CDR2 FYEKMQ (reference sequence). Losses at the gene ends were 5 bases for V and 8 bases for J; bases not matched to a gene: 13. This chain links TRBV13 with TRBJ1-2, with 8 bases identical to TRBD1. This clonotype was sampled from a human donor with acute or convalescent COVID-19. The donor label of this sample is uncertain. The sample comprised peripheral blood. The CDR3 DNA sequence: TGTGCCAGCAGCCTGTGGACAGGGCAAGAGGAAGGCTACACCTTC. It specifies CASSLWTGQEEGYTF.